A selection of T cell receptor beta chains follows, all from one sample in a study of T cells in Graves' hyperthyroidism and ophthalmopathy. TCRdb independently ran MiXCR on the multiplex PCR reads; one entry per CDR3 protein. The sample lists a few hundred thousand distinct CDR3 sequences, around 20% occurring once. Sequencing was performed on blood. The receptors derive from a man aged 18 to 30 with Graves' ophthalmopathy. The CDR3 runs from the conserved cysteine through the conserved F or W. A D gene is named only where the DNA matches it firmly. Not all rows give a size; the values are once, few, many and, for expanded clones, a class.

j_call | clone_size | v_call | d_call | cdr3_aa | cdr3_nt
TRBJ2-1 | many | TRBV5-1 | TRBD2 | CACQQLGTSGYNEQFF | TGCGCCTGCCAGCAGCTTGGGACTAGCGGTTACAATGAGCAGTTCTTC
TRBJ2-2 | many | TRBV3-1 | - | CASSLAGDTGELFF | TGTGCCAGCAGTTTAGCAGGGGACACCGGGGAGCTGTTTTTT
TRBJ2-7 | many | TRBV27 | - | CATRGSPLHEQYF | TGTGCCACCCGCGGCAGTCCTCTCCACGAGCAGTACTTC
TRBJ2-2 | many | TRBV12-3/TRBV12-4 | - | CASTTGTGNTGELFF | TGTGCCAGCACGACCGGGACTGGGAACACCGGGGAGCTGTTTTTT
TRBJ1-2 | many | TRBV2 | - | CASSERQRANYGYTF | TGTGCCAGCAGTGAAAGACAGAGAGCTAACTATGGCTACACCTTC
TRBJ1-3 | - | TRBV7-9 | - | CASSPNTVDSGNTIYF | TGTGCCAGCAGCCCAAATACGGTGGACTCTGGAAACACCATATATTTT
TRBJ2-5 | - | TRBV25-1 | - | CASSESGQETQYF | TGTGCCAGCAGTGAATCAGGCCAAGAGACCCAGTACTTC
TRBJ2-7 | many | TRBV5-1 | TRBD1 | CASSLLGTDYYEQYF | TGCGCCAGCAGCTTGTTAGGGACAGACTACTACGAGCAGTACTTC
TRBJ1-1 | many | TRBV6-1 | - | CASRGSGGANTEAFF | TGTGCCAGCAGAGGTTCTGGGGGGGCGAACACTGAAGCTTTCTTT
TRBJ1-1 | - | TRBV7-8 | TRBD1 | CASSSDRDRGLEAFF | TGTGCCAGCAGCTCGGACCGGGACAGGGGGCTTGAAGCTTTCTTT
TRBJ2-7 | - | TRBV19 | - | CASSIDSRTYEQYF | TGTGCCAGTAGTATAGACTCACGGACCTACGAGCAGTACTTC
TRBJ2-1 | few | TRBV4-2 | - | CASSQDSGSSYNEQFF | TGTGCCAGCAGCCAAGACTCCGGTAGCTCCTACAATGAGCAGTTCTTC
TRBJ1-5 | many | TRBV11-2 | - | CASSLEWGNNQPQHF | TGTGCCAGCAGCTTAGAATGGGGGAATAATCAGCCCCAGCATTTT
TRBJ2-3 | few | TRBV28 | - | CATDSADTQYF | TGTGCCACGGACTCCGCGGATACGCAGTATTTT
TRBJ1-2 | many | TRBV24-1 | - | CATSLQGYGYTF | TGTGCCACCAGTCTTCAGGGGTATGGCTACACCTTC
TRBJ2-1 | - | TRBV9 | - | CASSVVSRDEQFF | TGTGCCAGCAGCGTAGTTAGCAGGGATGAGCAGTTCTTC
TRBJ2-2 | many | TRBV3-1 | - | CASSQDRTGELFF | TGTGCCAGCAGCCAAGATCGGACGGGGGAGCTGTTTTTT
TRBJ2-6 | many | TRBV28 | - | CASSSPSSGANVLTF | TGTGCCAGCAGTTCGCCTAGCTCTGGGGCCAACGTCCTGACTTTC
TRBJ2-5 | - | TRBV5-5 | TRBD2 | CANSTGLARFGETQYF | TGTGCCAACAGCACGGGACTAGCGCGCTTCGGGGAGACCCAGTACTTC
TRBJ2-3 | - | TRBV6-1 | TRBD2 | CASRSPPGGATDTQYF | TGTGCCAGCAGATCCCCCCCGGGGGGGGCAACGGATACGCAGTATTTT
TRBJ1-5 | few | TRBV4-1 | - | CASSQTLGLWSNQPQHF | TGCGCCAGCAGCCAGACTCTCGGGCTCTGGAGCAATCAGCCCCAGCATTTT
TRBJ2-7 | few | TRBV28 | - | CASSFGPREQYF | TGTGCCAGCAGTTTTGGCCCCCGCGAGCAGTACTTC
TRBJ1-1 | many | TRBV12-3/TRBV12-4 | - | CASLQVMNTEAFF | TGTGCCAGTCTACAAGTGATGAACACTGAAGCTTTCTTT
TRBJ1-1 | many | TRBV11-2 | - | CASSPRGGKSMNTEAFF | TGTGCCAGCAGCCCCCGGGGGGGGAAGAGCATGAACACTGAAGCTTTCTTT
TRBJ1-5 | few | TRBV6-1 | - | CASRTSLGRDNQPQHF | TGTGCCAGCAGAACCTCCCTCGGCAGGGATAATCAGCCCCAGCATTTT
TRBJ1-2 | many | TRBV20-1 | - | CSARGQAANYGYTF | TGCAGTGCTAGGGGCCAGGCCGCTAACTATGGCTACACCTTC
TRBJ2-7 | - | TRBV14 | - | CASSQWPGGAYEQYF | TGTGCCAGCAGCCAATGGCCGGGGGGCGCCTACGAGCAGTACTTC
TRBJ1-4 | many | TRBV2 | TRBD1 | CASSLGQGAPLNEKLFF | TGTGCCAGCAGCCTCGGACAGGGGGCGCCCCTTAACGAAAAACTGTTTTTT
TRBJ2-7 | few | TRBV28 | TRBD2 | CASPGRGASYEQYF | TGTGCCAGCCCCGGGCGGGGGGCCTCCTACGAGCAGTACTTC
TRBJ2-3 | - | TRBV6-6 | - | CASSYSGLATDTQYF | TGTGCCAGCAGTTACTCTGGTCTCGCCACAGATACGCAGTATTTT
TRBJ2-1 | many | TRBV20-1 | - | CSARPSGVREGSVHEQFF | TGCAGTGCTAGGCCATCGGGGGTGCGGGAAGGCAGCGTCCATGAGCAGTTCTTC
TRBJ1-1 | few | TRBV18 | - | CASSLGEVDSGTEAFF | TGTGCCAGCTCGTTAGGGGAGGTCGATTCGGGTACTGAAGCTTTCTTT
TRBJ2-2 | - | TRBV6-1 | - | CTSSEVEFSNTGELFF | TGTACCAGCAGTGAAGTTGAGTTTTCGAACACCGGGGAGCTGTTTTTT
TRBJ1-1 | - | TRBV5-1 | TRBD1 | CASSLDGQGITEAFF | TGCGCCAGCAGCTTAGATGGACAGGGCATCACTGAAGCTTTCTTT
TRBJ1-6 | many | TRBV12-3/TRBV12-4 | - | CASSLDPGAPLHF | TGTGCCAGCAGTTTAGACCCAGGAGCACCCCTCCACTTT
TRBJ1-2 | many | TRBV3-1 | - | CASSQDTSGSRGYTF | TGTGCCAGCAGCCAAGATACTTCGGGGTCGCGTGGCTACACCTTC
TRBJ2-5 | - | TRBV20-1 | TRBD2 | CSARPLAGAETQYF | TGCAGTGCTAGACCGCTAGCGGGGGCAGAGACCCAGTACTTC
TRBJ2-1 | - | TRBV6-1 | TRBD1 | CASSGTGGLLEQFF | TGTGCCAGCAGCGGGACAGGGGGTCTCCTTGAGCAGTTCTTC
TRBJ2-1 | many | TRBV18 | - | CASSPYRDQHNEQFF | TGTGCCAGCTCACCATACCGGGACCAACACAATGAGCAGTTCTTC